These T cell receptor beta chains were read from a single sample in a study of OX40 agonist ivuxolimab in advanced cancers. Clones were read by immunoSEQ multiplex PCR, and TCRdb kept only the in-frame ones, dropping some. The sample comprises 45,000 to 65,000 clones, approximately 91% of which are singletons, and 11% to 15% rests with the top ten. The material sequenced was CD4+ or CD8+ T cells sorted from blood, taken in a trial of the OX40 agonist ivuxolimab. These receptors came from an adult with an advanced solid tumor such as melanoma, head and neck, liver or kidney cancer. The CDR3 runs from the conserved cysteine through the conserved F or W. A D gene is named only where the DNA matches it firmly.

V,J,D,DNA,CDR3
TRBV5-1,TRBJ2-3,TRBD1,TGCGCCAGCAGCTCGGACAGGGGAACGCAGTATTTT,CASSSDRGTQYF
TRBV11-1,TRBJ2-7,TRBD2,TGTGCCAGCAGCTTAGGCCTAGCGGGCTACGAGCAGTACTTC,CASSLGLAGYEQYF
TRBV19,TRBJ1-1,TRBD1,TGTGCCAGTAGTATAGGGACAGGGCCGGACACTGAAGCTTTCTTT,CASSIGTGPDTEAFF
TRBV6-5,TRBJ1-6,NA,TGTGCCAGCAGTTACTCGGGCAATTCACCCCTCCACTTT,CASSYSGNSPLHF
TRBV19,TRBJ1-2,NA,TGTGCCAGTAGTCCCGACAGGAACTATGGCTACACCTTC,CASSPDRNYGYTF
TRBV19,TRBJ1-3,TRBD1,TGTGCCAGCCGGGACAGCCGAAGTGGAAACACCATATATTTT,CASRDSRSGNTIYF
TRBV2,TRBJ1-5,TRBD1,TGTGCCAGCAGTGAAGCGGTCGCAGGGGGCATGCAGCCCCAGCATTTT,CASSEAVAGGMQPQHF
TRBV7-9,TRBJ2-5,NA,TGTGCCAGCAGCTTACTGGAGGGAGAGACCCAGTACTTC,CASSLLEGETQYF
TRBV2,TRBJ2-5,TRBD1,TGTGCCAGCAGGCGGACAGGGGGCTCGGGGGAGACCCAGTACTTC,CASRRTGGSGETQYF
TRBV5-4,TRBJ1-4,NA,TGTGCCAGCACCGACTTGGGTGGGACTAATGAAAAACTGTTTTTT,CASTDLGGTNEKLFF
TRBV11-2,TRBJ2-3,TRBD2,TGTGCCAGCAGCTTAGATCGATTCGGGCGGGGGGGCAACACAGATACGCAGTATTTT,CASSLDRFGRGGNTDTQYF
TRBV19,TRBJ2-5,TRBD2,TGTGCCAGTAAACAGAGCGGGGGGTACCAAGAGACCCAGTACTTC,CASKQSGGYQETQYF
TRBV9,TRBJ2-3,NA,TGTGCCAGCAGCGTAGGGAGAACAGATACGCAGTATTTT,CASSVGRTDTQYF
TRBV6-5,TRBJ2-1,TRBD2,TGTGCCAGCAGTCTCCGGGACTATAACAATGAGCAGTTCTTC,CASSLRDYNNEQFF
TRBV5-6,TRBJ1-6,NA,TGTGCCAGCAGCCCCGGGACTTTCTATAATTCACCCCTCCACTTT,CASSPGTFYNSPLHF
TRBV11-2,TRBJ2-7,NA,TGTGCCAGCAGCCTCGGGATTTCCTACGAGCAGTACTTC,CASSLGISYEQYF
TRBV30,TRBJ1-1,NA,TGTGCCTGGAGTGCCCTTCAGGGGACTGAAGCTTTCTTT,CAWSALQGTEAFF
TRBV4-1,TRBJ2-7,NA,TGCGCCAGCAGCCAAGGGGCCCTAGTGGGACTCTACGAGCAGTACTTC,CASSQGALVGLYEQYF
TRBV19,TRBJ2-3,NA,TGTGCCGCTACCTCTAGACAGGAGCCGGTGTATTTT,CAATSRQEPVYF
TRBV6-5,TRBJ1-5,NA,TGTGCCAGCAGTAGACAGAATAGCAATCAGCCCCAGCATTTT,CASSRQNSNQPQHF
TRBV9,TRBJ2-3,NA,TGTGCCAGCAGCGTAGGACCCCGGGCGCAGTATTTT,CASSVGPRAQYF
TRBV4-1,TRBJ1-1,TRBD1,TGCGCCAGCAGCCCCCTCAGGGGCCAAGACAGGGACACTGAAGCTTTCTTT,CASSPLRGQDRDTEAFF
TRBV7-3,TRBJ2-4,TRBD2,TGTGCCAGCAGCTTAACGGGAGGGATGTCTGCCAAAAACATTCAGTACTTC,CASSLTGGMSAKNIQYF
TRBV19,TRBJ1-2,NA,TGTGCCAGCACGATTGGGTGGGCCGAGTCTGGCTACACCTTC,CASTIGWAESGYTF
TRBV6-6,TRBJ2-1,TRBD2,TGTGCCAGCAGTACGACTAGCGGGGGCCTTTACAATGAGCAGTTCTTC,CASSTTSGGLYNEQFF
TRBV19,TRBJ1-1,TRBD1,TGTGCCAGTACCCCGGACAGGGGGAACACTGAAGCTTTCTTT,CASTPDRGNTEAFF